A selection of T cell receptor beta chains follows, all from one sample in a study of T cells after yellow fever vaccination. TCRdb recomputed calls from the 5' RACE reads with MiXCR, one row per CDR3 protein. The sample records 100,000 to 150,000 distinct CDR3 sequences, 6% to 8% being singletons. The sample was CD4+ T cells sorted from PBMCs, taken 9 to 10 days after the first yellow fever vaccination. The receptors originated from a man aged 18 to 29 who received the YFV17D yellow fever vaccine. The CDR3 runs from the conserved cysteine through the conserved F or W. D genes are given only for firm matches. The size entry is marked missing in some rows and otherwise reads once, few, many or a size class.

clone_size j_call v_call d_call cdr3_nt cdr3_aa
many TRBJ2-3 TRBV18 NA TGTGCCAGCTCCCGCGACACAGATACGCAGTATTTT CASSRDTDTQYF
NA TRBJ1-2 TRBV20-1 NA TGCAGTGCTAGAAGCCCTCGGTGGGACCGTCCTAACTATGGCTACACCTTC CSARSPRWDRPNYGYTF
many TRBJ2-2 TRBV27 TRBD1 TGTGCCAGCAACCGACAGGGGGAAACCGGGGAGCTGTTTTTT CASNRQGETGELFF
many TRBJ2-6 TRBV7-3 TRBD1 TGTGCCAGCAGCCAACAGGGACAGTCTGGGGCCAACGTCCTGACTTTC CASSQQGQSGANVLTF
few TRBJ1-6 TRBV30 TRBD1 TGTGCCCGCCGGACAGGGTCTTCCTATAATTCACCCCTCCACTTT CARRTGSSYNSPLHF
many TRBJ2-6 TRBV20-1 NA TGCAGTGCTAGAGATCTCATCGGGCCCGGGGCCAACGTCCTGACTTTC CSARDLIGPGANVLTF
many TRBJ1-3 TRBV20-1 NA TGCAGTGCTGGGGGAGTTGGGAACACCATATATTTT CSAGGVGNTIYF
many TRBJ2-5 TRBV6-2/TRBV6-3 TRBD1 TGTGCCAGCATCCGGGACAGGCAAGAGACCCAGTACTTC CASIRDRQETQYF
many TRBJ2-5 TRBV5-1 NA TGCGCCAGCAGCTTGGGACCCACCCAAGAGACCCAGTACTTC CASSLGPTQETQYF
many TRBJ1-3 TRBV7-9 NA TGTGCCAGCAGCTTAAGGGGCAACTCTGGAAACACCATATATTTT CASSLRGNSGNTIYF
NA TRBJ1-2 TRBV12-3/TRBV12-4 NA TGTGCCAGCAGTTCCGACGCCGGGAGTTGGTATGGCTACACCTTC CASSSDAGSWYGYTF
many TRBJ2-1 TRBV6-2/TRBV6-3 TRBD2 TGTGCCAGCAGGGAGGATTTATCGGGGGGGGCCTACAATGAGCAGTTCTTC CASREDLSGGAYNEQFF
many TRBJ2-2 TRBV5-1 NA TGCGCCAGCAGCTTGATTTTAACCGGGGAGCTGTTTTTT CASSLILTGELFF
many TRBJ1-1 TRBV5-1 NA TGCGCCAGCCGATTAAATATGAACACTGAAGCTTTCTTT CASRLNMNTEAFF
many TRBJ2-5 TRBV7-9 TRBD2 TGTGCCAGCAGCTTCCGGGGGGTGGAGACCCAGTACTTC CASSFRGVETQYF
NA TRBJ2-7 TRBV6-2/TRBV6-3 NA TGTGCCAGCAGTTCGTCTTCGACCAACCCGCGGGAGTACTTC CASSSSSTNPREYF
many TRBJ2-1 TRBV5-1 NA TGCGCCAGCAGCTTGGGGGGGGGGCGCAATGAGCAGTTCTTC CASSLGGGRNEQFF
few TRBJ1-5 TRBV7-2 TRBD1 TGTGCCAGCAGCTTAGGACAGGGCGCGCAGCCCCAGCATTTT CASSLGQGAQPQHF
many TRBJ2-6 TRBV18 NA TGTGCCAGCTCACCAGTAATCTCTGGGGCCAACGTCCTGACTTTC CASSPVISGANVLTF
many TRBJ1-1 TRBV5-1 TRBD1 TGCGCCAGCAGAGCTGACAGGGGGCTAACTGAAGCTTTCTTT CASRADRGLTEAFF
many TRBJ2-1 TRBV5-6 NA TGTGCCAGCAGCTTCCCTCGGTATGACAATGAGCAGTTCTTC CASSFPRYDNEQFF
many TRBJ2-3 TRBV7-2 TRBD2 TGTGCCAGCAGTTTTAGCGGGGGGAACACAGATACGCAGTATTTT CASSFSGGNTDTQYF
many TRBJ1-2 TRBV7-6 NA TGTGCCAGCAGCTTAGTTCCAGCTAACTATGGCTACACCTTC CASSLVPANYGYTF
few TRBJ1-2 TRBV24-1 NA TGTGCCACCAGTGATTTGTCGCCAGGGAAATACCCTTATGGCTACACCTTC CATSDLSPGKYPYGYTF
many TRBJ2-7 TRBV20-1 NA TGCAGTGCTACTGACAAGATCTACGAGCAGTACTTC CSATDKIYEQYF
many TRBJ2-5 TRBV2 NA TGTGCCAGCATGGACAGCTCCCCTAGAGAGACCCAGTACTTC CASMDSSPRETQYF
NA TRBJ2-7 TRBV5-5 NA TGTGCCAGCAGCTTGGCGAGTCTCTCGTTTAACGAGCAGTACTTC CASSLASLSFNEQYF
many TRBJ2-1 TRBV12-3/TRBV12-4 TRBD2 TGTGCCAGCAGACACGCCGGGACTAGGAGCTACAATGAGCAGTTCTTC CASRHAGTRSYNEQFF
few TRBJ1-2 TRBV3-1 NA TGTGCCAGCAGCGCCCGACAGAATGGCTACACCTTC CASSARQNGYTF
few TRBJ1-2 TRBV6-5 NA TGTGCCAGCAGATTTACATGGGCAACTGGCTACACCTTC CASRFTWATGYTF
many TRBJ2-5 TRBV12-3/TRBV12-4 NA TGTGCCAGCAGTTTTTCCCTGCGAGGAGTTAGGACCCAGTACTTC CASSFSLRGVRTQYF
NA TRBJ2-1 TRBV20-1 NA TGCAGTGCTAGTGGAGGGGCAGGGTGGAGGAGTGAGCAGTTCTTC CSASGGAGWRSEQFF
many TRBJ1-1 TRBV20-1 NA TGCAGTGCTAGGCAAGCTGGAGGGCAGGACACTGAAGCTTTCTTT CSARQAGGQDTEAFF
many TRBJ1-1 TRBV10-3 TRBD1 TGTGCCATCAGTGAAGGACAGGGGCGGAGCACTGAAGCTTTCTTT CAISEGQGRSTEAFF
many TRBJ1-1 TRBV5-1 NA TGCGCCAGCAGCTTGGGACCGGACCCGAACGCTGAAGCTTTCTTT CASSLGPDPNAEAFF